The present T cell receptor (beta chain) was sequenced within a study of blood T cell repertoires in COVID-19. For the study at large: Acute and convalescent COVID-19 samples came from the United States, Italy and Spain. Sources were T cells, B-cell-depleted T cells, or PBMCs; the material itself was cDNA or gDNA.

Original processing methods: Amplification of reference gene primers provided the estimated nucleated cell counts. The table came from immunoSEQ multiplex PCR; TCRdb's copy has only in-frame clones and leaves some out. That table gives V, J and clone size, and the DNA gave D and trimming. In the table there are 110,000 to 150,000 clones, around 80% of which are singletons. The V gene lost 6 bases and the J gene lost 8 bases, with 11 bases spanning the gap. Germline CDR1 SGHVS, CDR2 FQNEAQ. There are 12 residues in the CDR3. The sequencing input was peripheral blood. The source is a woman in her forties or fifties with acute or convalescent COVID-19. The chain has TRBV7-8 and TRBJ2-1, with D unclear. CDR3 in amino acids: CASSVPPDEQFF. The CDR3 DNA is TGTGCCAGCAGTGTACCCCCGGATGAGCAGTTCTTC. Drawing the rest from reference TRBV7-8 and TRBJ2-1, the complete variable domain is GAGVSQSPRYKVAKRGQDVALRCDPISGHVSLFWYQQALGQGPEFLTYFQNEAQLDKSGLPSDRFFAERPEGSVSTLKIQRTQQEDSAVYLCASSVPPDEQFFGPGTRLTVL.